What follows describes a single T cell receptor (beta chain). Its cognate antigen is unknown. V gave up 5 bases and J gave up 5 bases; unmatched junction bases: 8. The germline gives CDR1 SEHNR, CDR2 FQNEAQ (reference sequence). CDR3 length: 15 amino acids. This sample was taken from a study of cytotoxic CD8 clonotypes in ibrutinib-treated CLL. Study observations and caveats: Elevated clonality accompanied ibrutinib response, with a return toward baseline values at progression.

Using immunoSEQ multiplex PCR, the repertoire was profiled, and TCRdb retains in-frame clones only, with some absent. The sample records some 140,000 clones, about 91% being singletons. V gene TRBV7-9 combines with J gene TRBJ2-1, with TRBD2 identical over 8 bases. The specimen was PBMCs, collected after 12 months of ibrutinib treatment. The sequence was collected from a human donor with chronic lymphocytic leukemia. The CDR3 bases are TGTGCCAGCAGCAGGGCGGGGGGCGGTCACAATGAGCAGTTCTTC. This gives the protein CASSRAGGGHNEQFF.